The TCR beta chain under discussion was sequenced for a study of T cell repertoires in aging, cancer and after chemotherapy. Amplification of TCR beta used genomic DNA extracted from peripheral blood. The CDR3 runs to 16 residues. CDR1 and CDR2 (germline): GTSNPN, SVGIG (reference sequence). The V segment lost 4 bases and the J segment 4 bases; nucleotides outside the gene matches: 10. TRB rearrangements spanning V, D and J were amplified using mixed TRB-A/B primers. TCRdb used MiXCR to reprocess the multiplex PCR reads, holding one entry per CDR3 protein. The sample contains more than 8,500 distinct CDR3 sequences, under 45% of which appear only once.

The receptor was isolated from a human donor in good health. The V and J genes are TRBV30 and TRBJ2-7; 13 positions match TRBD2. Sequencing used blood. DNA of the CDR3: TGTGCCTGGAACGTTTGGGGGACTAGCGGGACTTACGAGCAGTACTTC. It translates to CAWNVWGTSGTYEQYF.